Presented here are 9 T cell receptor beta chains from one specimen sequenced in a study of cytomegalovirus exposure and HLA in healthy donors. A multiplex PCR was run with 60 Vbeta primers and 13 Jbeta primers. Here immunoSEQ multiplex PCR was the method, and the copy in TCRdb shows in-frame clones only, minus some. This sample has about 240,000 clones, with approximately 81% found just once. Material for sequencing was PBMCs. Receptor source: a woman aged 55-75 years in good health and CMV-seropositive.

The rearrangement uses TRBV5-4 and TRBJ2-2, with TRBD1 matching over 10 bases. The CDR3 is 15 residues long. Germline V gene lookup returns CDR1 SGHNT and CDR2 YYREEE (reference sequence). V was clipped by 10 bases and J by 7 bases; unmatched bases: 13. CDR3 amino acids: CAVTWRQGAIGELFF. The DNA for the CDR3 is TGTGCCGTCACTTGGAGACAGGGGGCTATCGGGGAGCTGTTTTTT. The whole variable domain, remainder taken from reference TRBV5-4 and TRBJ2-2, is ETGVTQSPTHLIKTRGQQVTLRCSSQSGHNTVSWYQQALGQGPQFIFQYYREEENGRGNFPPRFSGLQFPNYSSELNVNALELDDSALYLCAVTWRQGAIGELFFGEGSRLTVL.

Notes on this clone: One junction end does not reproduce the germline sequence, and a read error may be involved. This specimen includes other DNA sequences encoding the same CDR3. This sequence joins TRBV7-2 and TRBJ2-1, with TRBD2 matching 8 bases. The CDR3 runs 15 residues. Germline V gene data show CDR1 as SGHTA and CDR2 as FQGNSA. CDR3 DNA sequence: TGTGCTAGCAGCTTAGTTAGCGGGAAGGGCAATGAGCAGTTCTTC. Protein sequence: CASSLVSGKGNEQFF.

The chain's CDR3 is CASSFDRGNEQYF. In DNA, the CDR3 is TGCGCCAGCAGCTTCGACAGGGGGAACGAGCAGTACTTC. The chain uses TRBV5-1 and TRBJ2-7, with 9 bases that match TRBD1. The junction had 2 bases not matched to a gene; V was cut back by 2 bases and J by 5 bases. Per germline, CDR1 SGHRS and CDR2 YFSETQ. The CDR3 covers 13 residues.

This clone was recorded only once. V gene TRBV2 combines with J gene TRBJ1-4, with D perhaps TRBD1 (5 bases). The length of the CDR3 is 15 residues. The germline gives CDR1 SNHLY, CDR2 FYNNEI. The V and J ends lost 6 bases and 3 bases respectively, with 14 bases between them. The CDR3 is CASRPSGRSNEKLFF. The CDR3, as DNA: TGTGCCAGCAGGCCTTCAGGGAGGTCTAATGAAAAACTGTTTTTT.

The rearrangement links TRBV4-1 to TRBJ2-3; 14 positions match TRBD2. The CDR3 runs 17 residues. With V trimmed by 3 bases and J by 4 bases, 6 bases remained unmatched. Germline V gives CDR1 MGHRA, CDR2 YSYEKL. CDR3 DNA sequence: TGCGCCAGCAGCCAGCCCAGACTAGCGGGAGGGTCAGATACGCAGTATTTT. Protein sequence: CASSQPRLAGGSDTQYF.

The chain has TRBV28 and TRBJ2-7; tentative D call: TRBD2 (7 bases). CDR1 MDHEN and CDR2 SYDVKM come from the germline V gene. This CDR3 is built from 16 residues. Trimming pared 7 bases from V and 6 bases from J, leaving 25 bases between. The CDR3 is CASTLGGAGGLGEQYF. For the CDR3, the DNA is TGTGCCAGCACCTTGGGGGGGGCAGGAGGCCTGGGCGAGCAGTACTTC.

The chain's CDR3 is CASMGTRHYYEQYF. The CDR3 DNA reads as TGTGCCAGCATGGGGACTAGACATTACTACGAGCAGTACTTC. The chain recombines TRBV5-6 with TRBJ2-7; TRBD2 agrees at 8 bases. V trimming: 6 bases; J trimming: 3 bases; junction bases outside the gene matches: 8. Germline CDR1 and CDR2: SGHDT and YYEEEE. This CDR3 is built from 14 residues.

Written as DNA, the CDR3 is TGTGCCAGCAGTTACTCGGGTGGTAATAGCAACATTCAGTACTTC. Its translation: CASSYSGGNSNIQYF. The chain is built from TRBV6-6 and TRBJ2-4, with D uncertain. The CDR3 is 15 amino acids. Germline V gives CDR1 MNHNY, CDR2 SVGAGI (reference sequence). V lost 0 bases, J lost 7 bases, and 13 bases lay in between.

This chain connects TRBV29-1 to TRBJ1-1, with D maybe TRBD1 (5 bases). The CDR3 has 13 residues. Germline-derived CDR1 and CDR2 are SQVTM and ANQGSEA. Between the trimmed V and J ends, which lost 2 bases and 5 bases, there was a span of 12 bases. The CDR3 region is CSVELGRGTEAFF. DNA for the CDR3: TGCAGCGTTGAATTGGGGCGGGGGACTGAAGCTTTCTTT.